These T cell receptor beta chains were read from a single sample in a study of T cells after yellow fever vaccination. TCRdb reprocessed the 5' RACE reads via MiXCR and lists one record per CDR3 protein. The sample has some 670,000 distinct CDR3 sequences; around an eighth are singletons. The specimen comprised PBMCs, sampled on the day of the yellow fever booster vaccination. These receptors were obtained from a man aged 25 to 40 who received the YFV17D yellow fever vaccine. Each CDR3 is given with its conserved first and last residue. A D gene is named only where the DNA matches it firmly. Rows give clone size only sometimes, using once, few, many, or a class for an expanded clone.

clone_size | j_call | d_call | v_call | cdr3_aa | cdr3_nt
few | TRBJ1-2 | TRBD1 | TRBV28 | CASSVGTGGYTF | TGTGCCAGCAGTGTCGGGACAGGGGGCTACACCTTC
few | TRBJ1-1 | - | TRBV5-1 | CASSAQESTEAFF | TGCGCCAGCAGCGCACAGGAATCCACTGAAGCTTTCTTT
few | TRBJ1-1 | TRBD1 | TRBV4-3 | CASSQGTGGWETEAFF | TGCGCCAGCAGCCAGGGGACAGGCGGATGGGAAACTGAAGCTTTCTTT
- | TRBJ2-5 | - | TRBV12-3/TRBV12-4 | CASSLFGGKETQYF | TGTGCCAGCAGTTTGTTTGGAGGGAAAGAGACCCAGTACTTC
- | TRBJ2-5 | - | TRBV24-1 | CATSDLDSPLTETQYF | TGTGCCACCAGTGATTTGGACTCGCCGCTTACAGAGACCCAGTACTTC
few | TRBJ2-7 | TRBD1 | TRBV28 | CASSYQGVQVYF | TGTGCCAGCAGTTACCAGGGGGTCCAGGTGTACTTC
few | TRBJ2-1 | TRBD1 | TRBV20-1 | CSALDRVGGGAYNEQFF | TGCAGTGCCCTGGACAGGGTGGGCGGAGGGGCATACAATGAGCAGTTCTTC
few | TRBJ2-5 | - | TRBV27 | CASSLYFDRPGGTQYF | TGTGCCAGCAGTTTATACTTCGACAGGCCCGGAGGGACCCAGTACTTC
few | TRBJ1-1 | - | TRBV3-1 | CASSQENAAGEAFF | TGTGCCAGCAGCCAAGAGAATGCCGCAGGAGAAGCTTTCTTT
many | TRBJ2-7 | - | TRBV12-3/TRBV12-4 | CASSLAHGYEQYF | TGTGCCAGCAGTTTAGCGCACGGATACGAGCAGTACTTC
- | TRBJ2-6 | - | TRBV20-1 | CSALPVLGANVLTF | TGCAGTGCTCTCCCGGTCTTAGGGGCCAACGTCCTGACTTTC
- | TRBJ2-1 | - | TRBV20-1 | CCARRGARRGYNEQFF | TGCTGTGCTAGAAGGGGGGCTAGGAGGGGTTACAATGAGCAGTTCTTC
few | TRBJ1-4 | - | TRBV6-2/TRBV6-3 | CASRPPDSRPNEKLFF | TGTGCCAGCAGACCCCCGGACTCCCGGCCGAATGAAAAACTGTTTTTT
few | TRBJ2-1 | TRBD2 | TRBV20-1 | CSARGLAGASEQFF | TGCAGTGCTAGAGGACTAGCGGGAGCCAGTGAGCAGTTCTTC
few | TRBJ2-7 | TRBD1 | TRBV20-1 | CSAGGQGVYEQYF | TGCAGTGCTGGGGGACAGGGGGTCTACGAGCAGTACTTC
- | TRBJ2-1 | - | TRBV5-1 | CASSPRPAPLKDYNEQFF | TGCGCCAGCAGCCCCCGGCCCGCTCCCCTAAAAGACTACAATGAGCAGTTCTTC
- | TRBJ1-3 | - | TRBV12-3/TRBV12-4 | CASSLGSVSGNTIYF | TGTGCCAGCAGTTTAGGGTCTGTCTCTGGAAACACCATATATTTT
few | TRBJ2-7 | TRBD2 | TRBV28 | CASSQTGTSGSSYEQYF | TGTGCCAGCAGTCAAACCGGGACTAGCGGATCCTCCTACGAGCAGTACTTC
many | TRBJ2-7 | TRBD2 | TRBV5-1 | CASSLLAGGTHEQYF | TGCGCCAGCAGCCTACTAGCGGGAGGCACCCACGAGCAGTACTTC
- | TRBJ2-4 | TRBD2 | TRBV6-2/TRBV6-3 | CASSIGTSRDLKNIQYF | TGTGCCAGCAGTATAGGGACTAGCAGGGACCTCAAAAACATTCAGTACTTC
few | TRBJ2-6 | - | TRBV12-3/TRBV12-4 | CASSPHIGGPGANVLTF | TGTGCCAGCAGCCCCCACATTGGCGGGCCCGGGGCCAACGTCCTGACTTTC
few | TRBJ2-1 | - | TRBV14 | CASSQRGGWPYNEQFF | TGTGCCAGCAGCCAAAGGGGCGGGTGGCCCTACAATGAGCAGTTCTTC
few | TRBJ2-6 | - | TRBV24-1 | CATSGSRGPPGANVLTF | TGTGCCACCAGTGGGTCGAGGGGACCGCCTGGGGCCAACGTCCTGACTTTC
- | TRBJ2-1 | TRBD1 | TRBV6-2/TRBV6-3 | CASSTPGQGSNEQFF | TGTGCCAGCAGTACACCGGGACAGGGTTCGAATGAGCAGTTCTTC
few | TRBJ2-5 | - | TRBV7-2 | CASSPRWSRAQETQYF | TGTGCCAGCAGCCCACGATGGTCTAGGGCCCAAGAGACCCAGTACTTC
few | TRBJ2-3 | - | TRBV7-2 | CASSYTPGASTDTQYF | TGTGCCAGCAGCTATACCCCAGGGGCGTCCACAGATACGCAGTATTTT
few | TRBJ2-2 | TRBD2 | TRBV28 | CASSYQTSAGTGELFF | TGTGCCAGCAGTTACCAGACTAGCGCCGGCACCGGGGAGCTGTTTTTT
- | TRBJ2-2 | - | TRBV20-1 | CSVSRPGSGELFF | TGCAGTGTGTCCCGGCCAGGTTCCGGGGAGCTGTTTTTT
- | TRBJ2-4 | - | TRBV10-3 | CAISDPITRSGNIQYF | TGTGCCATCAGTGACCCCATTACTAGGAGTGGCAACATTCAGTACTTC
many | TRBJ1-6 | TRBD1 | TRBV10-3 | CAISDVIDRGDSPLHF | TGTGCCATCAGTGACGTCATCGACAGGGGGGATTCACCCCTCCACTTT
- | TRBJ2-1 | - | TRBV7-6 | CASSRSGGGSGYNEQFF | TGTGCCAGCAGCCGTAGTGGAGGGGGGTCGGGATACAATGAGCAGTTCTTC
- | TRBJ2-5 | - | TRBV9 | CASSASVFETQYF | TGTGCCAGCAGCGCCTCGGTCTTTGAGACCCAGTACTTC
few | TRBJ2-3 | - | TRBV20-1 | CSAITGHTFSTDTQYF | TGCAGTGCTATCACAGGGCACACTTTTAGCACAGATACGCAGTATTTT
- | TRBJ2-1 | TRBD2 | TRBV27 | CASSPDLAGNNEQFF | TGTGCCAGCAGTCCGGACCTAGCGGGGAACAATGAGCAGTTCTTC
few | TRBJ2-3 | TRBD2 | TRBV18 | CASSPGLEQDTQYF | TGTGCCAGCTCACCGGGACTAGAACAAGATACGCAGTATTTT
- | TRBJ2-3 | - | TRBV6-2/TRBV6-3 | CASSYFGDTQYF | TGTGCCAGCAGTTACTTTGGGGATACGCAGTATTTT
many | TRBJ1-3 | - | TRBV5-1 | CASSLAPRAGNTIYF | TGCGCCAGCAGCTTGGCACCGCGAGCCGGAAACACCATATATTTT
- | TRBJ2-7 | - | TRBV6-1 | CASSPARGGYEQYF | TGTGCCAGCAGCCCCGCGAGAGGAGGCTACGAGCAGTACTTC
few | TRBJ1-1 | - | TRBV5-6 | CASSFARNGEAFF | TGTGCCAGCAGCTTTGCCCGGAACGGTGAAGCTTTCTTT